Following are 16 T cell receptor beta chains from one sample sequenced in a study of CD8 T cells in ankylosing spondylitis (dated 2017 in TCRdb). No cognate antigen is known for these TCRs. The investigation overall reported the following: A TCR beta motif made up of several highly homologous amino acid variants appeared to be characteristic of blood from ankylosing spondylitis patients.

Library construction relied on 5' RACE. TCRdb records Illumina HiSeq 2500 as the sequencer. TCRdb reworked the public reads: Q25 trimming with fastp, MiXCR clone assembly, productive beta chains retained. Rows with a matching CDR3 protein are joined into one entry that keeps the most common DNA and genes. The sample contains hundreds of thousands of distinct CDR3 sequences, 12% of them found a single time. Of the sample, roughly 0.51% is held by the ten largest clones. The sample taken for sequencing was blood, either unsorted or a sorted T cell fraction (not recorded which). Receptor source: a male donor with ankylosing spondylitis.

There are many counts of this clonotype. The chain employs TRBV10-1 and TRBJ1-5; D unresolved. Germline V gene sequence: CDR1 WNHNN, CDR2 SYGVQD (reference sequence). Trimming stripped 7 bases from V and 5 bases from J, with 6 bases between. CDR3 length: 11 amino acids. The CDR3 region is CASIPDQPQHF. CDR3 nucleotide sequence: TGCGCCAGCATCCCAGATCAGCCCCAGCATTTT.

This clonotype was seen at least ten times. The chain couples TRBV7-6 to TRBJ2-7, with a weak D call TRBD2 (5 bases). From germline, CDR1 is SGHVS and CDR2 FNYEAQ. Trimming took 4 bases from V and 1 from J, leaving 14 bases between them. CDR3 length: 15 residues. The CDR3 sequence: CASSSEVGLSYEQYF. The CDR3, as DNA: TGTGCCAGCAGCTCAGAAGTCGGACTTTCCTACGAGCAGTACTTC.

This clonotype was observed a few times. The chain combines TRBV5-6 with TRBJ1-2; 9 bases match TRBD1. Germline V gene data show CDR1 as SGHDT and CDR2 as YYEEEE. V shed 3 bases and J 8 bases; nucleotides not matched to a gene: 11. This CDR3 contains 15 residues. CDR3 coding DNA: TGTGCCAGCAGCTCCCCCCAGACAGGGGGAAACGGCTACACCTTC. This codes for CASSSPQTGGNGYTF.

The chain employs TRBV5-1 and TRBJ2-7; 11 bases align to TRBD2. The CDR3 length is 16 residues. V was clipped by 4 bases and J by 2 bases; unmatched bases: 8. Germline V lookup: CDR1 SGHRS, CDR2 YFSETQ. The CDR3 region is CASSPATSGSPYEQYF. CDR3 nucleotide sequence: TGCGCCAGCAGCCCAGCTACTAGCGGGAGTCCCTACGAGCAGTACTTC.

The sample holds a few counts of this clonotype. J is TRBJ2-3 and V is TRBV20-1; TRBD1 matches 7 bases. The CDR3 runs to 15 residues. V lost 5 bases and J lost 3; bases outside the gene matches: 11. Germline V gene sequence: CDR1 DFQATT, CDR2 SNEGSKA (reference sequence). This chain's CDR3 is CSAHNTGARTDTQYF. The CDR3 region has the DNA TGCAGTGCTCACAATACAGGGGCCCGAACAGATACGCAGTATTTT.

The table lists this clonotype with a few counts. This chain links TRBV7-8 with TRBJ1-2; D gene uncertain. The CDR3 consists of 14 residues. CDR1 SGHVS and CDR2 FQNEAQ come from the germline V gene. V shed 3 bases and J shed 4 bases, with 12 bases lying between them. CDR3 amino acids: CASSFQGSGYGYTF. In nucleotides, the CDR3 is TGTGCCAGCAGCTTTCAAGGTTCCGGCTATGGCTACACCTTC. Full variable domain (remainder filled in from reference TRBV7-8 and TRBJ1-2): GAGVSQSPRYKVAKRGQDVALRCDPISGHVSLFWYQQALGQGPEFLTYFQNEAQLDKSGLPSDRFFAERPEGSVSTLKIQRTQQEDSAVYLCASSFQGSGYGYTFGSGTRLTVV.

This clonotype was detected only a few times. V and J are TRBV18 and TRBJ1-4, with 7 bases matching TRBD1. J was trimmed by 7 bases and V by 4 bases; bases with no gene match: 9. This CDR3 region has 15 residues. CDR1 and CDR2 from the germline V gene are KGHSH and LQKENI. DNA for the CDR3: TGTGCCAGCTCACGCGACAGGGCCTCCGTTGAAAAACTGTTTTTT. Translating gives CASSRDRASVEKLFF.

This clonotype occurred a few times. The chain has TRBV21-1 and TRBJ2-7; TRBD1 reflects the table's D call only, with no check against the DNA. TRBV21-1 is a pseudogene segment. The CDR3 has 12 residues. The CDR3 sequence: CASSTRVGEQYF. The CDR3 DNA follows: TGTGCCAGCAGCACCAGGGTTGGCGAGCAGTACTTC.

This clonotype was seen ten or more times. This chain connects TRBV4-3 to TRBJ2-1, with 11 positions matching TRBD2. V lost 1 base, J lost 8 bases, and 4 bases stayed unmatched. CDR1 and CDR2 from the germline V gene are LGHNA and YSLEER. The CDR3 runs to 15 residues. The CDR3 spells CASSQGLAGWDEQFF. The DNA of the CDR3 is TGCGCCAGCAGCCAAGGACTAGCGGGATGGGATGAGCAGTTCTTC.

This clonotype was counted ten times or more. This sequence joins TRBV29-1 and TRBJ1-1; D is unclear. The V end lost 6 bases, the J end lost 6 bases, and 14 bases lay between the germline ends. Germline lookup yields CDR1 SQVTM and CDR2 ANQGSEA. The CDR3 is 12 residues long. The CDR3 reads CSVGLVGSEAFF. In DNA, the CDR3 is TGCAGCGTCGGCCTAGTCGGATCTGAAGCTTTCTTT.

The chain couples TRBV5-1 to TRBJ2-6, with TRBD1 matching 9 bases. V shed 0 bases and J 4 bases; nucleotides not matched to a gene: 8. Germline lookup yields CDR1 SGHRS and CDR2 YFSETQ. The CDR3 is made up of 18 amino acids. CDR3 bases: TGCGCCAGCAGCTTGGGAGGGACAGGGCCGTGGGGGGCCAACGTCCTGACTTTC. Protein sequence: CASSLGGTGPWGANVLTF.

V gene TRBV7-2 combines with J gene TRBJ2-7, with 14 bases lining up with TRBD2. The length of the CDR3 is 15 residues. V lost 6 bases, J lost 4 bases, and 5 bases stayed unmatched. Germline V lookup: CDR1 SGHTA, CDR2 FQGNSA. The DNA of the CDR3 is TGTGCCAGCAGAAGGGGACTAGCGGGAGTTTACGAGCAGTACTTC. Protein sequence: CASRRGLAGVYEQYF.

This clonotype was counted between two and nine times. V gene TRBV20-1 combines with J gene TRBJ1-2, with D tentatively TRBD1 (5 bases). CDR3 length: 13 amino acids. Trimming took off 0 bases at V and 3 bases at J, with 8 bases between the two ends. CDR1 and CDR2 (germline): DFQATT, SNEGSKA (reference sequence). The CDR3 loop reads CSARDGTDYGYTF. As DNA, the CDR3 is TGCAGTGCTAGAGATGGGACGGACTATGGCTACACCTTC.

The rearrangement uses TRBV20-1 and TRBJ2-5, with 7 bases matching TRBD1. J gave up 1 base and V 3 bases, and 5 bases lay outside the gene matches. CDR3 length equals 14 residues. Germline V gene lookup returns CDR1 DFQATT and CDR2 SNEGSKA (reference sequence). DNA of the CDR3: TGCAGTGCTAGCTCGGGACAGCTCCAAGAGACCCAGTACTTC. This gives the protein CSASSGQLQETQYF.

The chain has TRBV3-1 and TRBJ2-7; D uncertain. V lost 0 bases, J lost 7 bases, and 7 bases lay in between. CDR1 and CDR2 from the germline V gene are LGHDT and YNNKEL (reference sequence). CDR3 length equals 12 residues. The CDR3 DNA follows: TGTGCCAGCAGCCAAGATTCGAAAGAGCAGTACTTC. It specifies CASSQDSKEQYF.

The table lists this clonotype with a count of one. V and J are TRBV20-1 and TRBJ1-1, with D unclear. From germline, CDR1 is DFQATT and CDR2 SNEGSKA (reference sequence). The CDR3 spans 17 residues. V lost 5 bases and J 0 bases, leaving 22 bases between the germline ends. CDR3: CSAGRVGRPGMNTEAFF. The DNA of the CDR3 is TGCAGTGCTGGGAGGGTAGGGCGACCGGGCATGAACACTGAAGCTTTCTTT.